What follows are 23 T cell receptor beta chains derived from one specimen sequenced in a study of T-cell memory formation after mild COVID-19. TCRdb re-analysed the 5' RACE reads in MiXCR, keeping a single row per CDR3 protein. The repertoire holds around 130,000 distinct CDR3 sequences, with around 14% as singletons. The sample taken for sequencing was PBMCs or a T cell subset sorted from them (not recorded which). The receptors were sampled from an adult woman who had mild COVID-19 (a few samples of this study predate the infection). Cell type and time point are not known.

J is TRBJ2-2 and V is TRBV12-3 or TRBV12-4; 7 bases match TRBD2. J lost 7 bases, V lost 7 bases, and 6 bases had no gene match. CDR3 length: 13 residues. The CDR3 loop is CASIGGGVGELFF. The DNA of the CDR3 is TGTGCCAGCATCGGGGGAGGGGTCGGGGAGCTGTTTTTT.

V is TRBV18 and J is TRBJ2-7; weak D call: TRBD2 (6 bases). CDR1 and CDR2 (germline): KGHSH, LQKENI. With 4 bases removed from V and 3 bases from J, the gap between germline ends came to 10 bases. This CDR3 comprises 13 residues. The CDR3: CASSRGELYEQYF. Written as DNA, the CDR3 is TGTGCCAGCTCACGGGGGGAGCTCTACGAGCAGTACTTC.

The chain uses TRBV6-4 and TRBJ2-1; 7 bases map to TRBD2. The CDR3 is 16 residues long. Germline V gives CDR1 MRHNA, CDR2 SNTAGT. The J segment lost 3 bases and the V segment lost 2 bases, leaving 7 bases of the junction unmatched. CDR3 DNA sequence: TGTGCCAGCAGTGACAGAGAGCGGGGTGACTACAATGAGCAGTTCTTC. Its translation: CASSDRERGDYNEQFF.

The chain recombines TRBV6-5 with TRBJ2-5; 10 positions match TRBD2. The CDR3 covers 14 residues. V was pared by 2 bases and J by 7 bases, with 4 bases of the junction left unmatched. Germline CDR1 and CDR2: MNHEY and SVGAGI. The CDR3: CASSYGLADRTQYF. In DNA, the CDR3 is TGTGCCAGCAGTTACGGACTAGCGGATAGGACCCAGTACTTC.

V usage is TRBV24-1 and J usage is TRBJ2-3; D unresolved. This CDR3 is built from 13 residues. Per germline, CDR1 KGHDR and CDR2 SFDVKD. Between the trimmed V and J ends, which lost 4 bases and 4 bases, there was a span of 8 bases. The CDR3 DNA reads as TGTGCCACCAGTGACCCACTGGCAGATACGCAGTATTTT. Protein: CATSDPLADTQYF.

In regard to this clonotype: One end of the junction is discordant with germline, which a read error may explain. The chain carries TRBV7-2 and TRBJ2-1; TRBD2 matches 11 bases. In germline, CDR1 is SGHTA, CDR2 FQGNSA. The CDR3 consists of 13 residues. CDR3 nucleotides: TGTGCCAGCAGACTACTAGCGGGAGACCTGGAAGGATTC. This sequence encodes CASRLLAGDLEGF.

The chain combines TRBV19 with TRBJ2-7; 7 bases are a match to TRBD2. CDR1 LNHDA and CDR2 SQIVND come from the germline V gene (reference sequence). The CDR3 length is 15 residues. V gave up 2 bases and J gave up 2 bases; unmatched junction bases: 6. In DNA form, the CDR3 reads TGTGCCAGTAGTATAAGCGGGACTATTACCTACGAGCAGTACTTC. Encoded protein: CASSISGTITYEQYF.

This clonotype has only a few counts. The V and J genes are TRBV4-3 and TRBJ2-1; D is perhaps TRBD1 or TRBD2 (5 bases each). V gave up 0 bases and J gave up 6 bases, with 15 bases separating them. The germline gives CDR1 LGHNA, CDR2 YSLEER. This CDR3 has 16 residues. CDR3 coding DNA: TGCGCCAGCAGCCAAGATGGGGGTCCAAACCCCAATGAGCAGTTCTTC. This codes for CASSQDGGPNPNEQFF.

The rearrangement uses TRBV9 and TRBJ2-1; 9 bases map to TRBD1. CDR3 length: 15 amino acids. After removal of 3 bases from V and 6 bases from J, the junction contained 7 bases not matched to a gene. Germline lookup yields CDR1 SGDLS and CDR2 YYNGEE. CDR3 nucleotides: TGTGCCAGCAGCGAGACCGGGACAGGGACCAATGAGCAGTTCTTC. It codes for CASSETGTGTNEQFF.

This clonotype was seen a few times. This rearrangement joins TRBV5-1 to TRBJ2-1, with a tentative D call TRBD2 (5 bases). Germline assignment: CDR1 SGHRS and CDR2 YFSETQ. Trimming removed 6 bases at V and 0 bases at J, with 13 bases between. The CDR3 runs 15 residues. CDR3 nucleotide sequence: TGCGCCAGCACGGAGGTTAGGAGCTCCTACAATGAGCAGTTCTTC. This gives the protein CASTEVRSSYNEQFF.

The J gene is TRBJ2-2, the V gene TRBV27, with 10 positions matching TRBD1. J gave up 6 bases and V 5 bases, and 9 bases lay outside the gene matches. The CDR3 has 16 residues. In germline, CDR1 is MNHEY, CDR2 SMNVEV (reference sequence). This chain's CDR3 is CASSPHGTGVAGELFF. The CDR3 DNA reads as TGTGCCAGCAGTCCGCACGGGACAGGGGTGGCCGGGGAGCTGTTTTTT.

This chain connects TRBV5-6 to TRBJ2-5; 10 positions match TRBD2. CDR3 size: 16 residues. The germline V gene encodes CDR1 SGHDT and CDR2 YYEEEE. With V trimmed by 4 bases and J by 3 bases, 9 bases remained unmatched. In DNA form, the CDR3 reads TGTGCCAGCAGCCCATTAAACGGACTAGCGGAAGAGACCCAGTACTTC. This codes for CASSPLNGLAEETQYF.

This clonotype appeared a few times. V and J are TRBV30 and TRBJ1-6; D perhaps matches TRBD1 (5 bases). The CDR3 totals 12 residues. The ends were cut back, 1 base at V and 8 bases at J, with 6 bases in the middle. In germline, CDR1 is GTSNPN, CDR2 SVGIG (reference sequence). CDR3 protein: CAWSGGYSPLHF. CDR3 in DNA: TGTGCCTGGAGTGGGGGCTATTCACCCCTCCACTTT.

The rearrangement links TRBV21-1 to TRBJ2-7; TRBD1 is taken as the D call from the table, unchecked against the DNA. TRBV21-1 is a documented pseudogene. The CDR3 loop spans 13 amino acids. This CDR3 reads CASSKYRRYEQYV. The CDR3 region has the DNA TGTGCCAGCAGCAAATACAGGCGCTACGAGCAGTACGTC.

The chain employs TRBV7-8 and TRBJ1-5; D is possibly TRBD1 (5 bases). The CDR3 consists of 17 residues. Germline-derived CDR1 and CDR2 are SGHVS and FQNEAQ. Trimming cost V 1 base and J 0 bases, with 13 bases left between them. In DNA, the CDR3 is TGTGCCAGCAGCTTAGAGGGGACGGGAAATAGCAATCAGCCCCAGCATTTT. It translates to CASSLEGTGNSNQPQHF.

The chain employs TRBV14 and TRBJ2-7; D ambiguous. CDR3 size: 14 residues. From germline, CDR1 is SGHDN and CDR2 FVKESK. V was trimmed by 4 bases and J by 3 bases, leaving 13 bases between them. In DNA, the CDR3 is TGTGCCAGCAGCCCCCCCCGTCCCCACTACGAGCAGTACTTC. This encodes CASSPPRPHYEQYF.

The chain joins TRBV2 to TRBJ2-7; TRBD1 is a possible D gene (6 bases). CDR3 length: 13 amino acids. V lost 6 bases, J lost 4 bases, and 13 bases lay in between. From germline, CDR1 is SNHLY and CDR2 FYNNEI. Here the CDR3 DNA reads TGTGCCAGCAGCCAACTGACAGGATACGAGCAGTACTTC. Encoded protein: CASSQLTGYEQYF.

This clonotype has a count of ten or more. The chain carries TRBV5-1 and TRBJ2-7; 9 nucleotides line up with TRBD1. CDR3 size: 16 residues. J lost 2 bases, V lost 5 bases, and 11 bases had no gene match. Germline assignment: CDR1 SGHRS and CDR2 YFSETQ. CDR3 region: CASRRNPGQGAYEQYF. The CDR3 DNA sequence: TGCGCCAGCAGGCGCAACCCGGGACAGGGTGCCTACGAGCAGTACTTC.

The J gene is TRBJ2-2, the V gene TRBV4-3; perhaps TRBD1 as D (5 bases). This CDR3 comprises 16 residues. V was clipped by 0 bases and J by 4 bases, with 12 bases between them. CDR1 is LGHNA and CDR2 is YSLEER in the germline V gene. The DNA of the CDR3 is TGCGCCAGCAGCCAAGATAGGGGTCCGGCCACCGGGGAGCTGTTTTTT. Protein: CASSQDRGPATGELFF.

V usage is TRBV6-2 or TRBV6-3 and J usage is TRBJ2-7; TRBD2 matches 10 bases. The CDR3 totals 15 residues. Germline loops: CDR1 MNHEY, CDR2 SVGEGT. J was trimmed by 7 bases and V by 3 bases; bases with no gene match: 9. CDR3 nucleotides: TGTGCCAGCAGTTATCCGGAGGGACTAGCGACGGAGCAGTACTTC. This translates into CASSYPEGLATEQYF.

This rearrangement joins TRBV5-1 to TRBJ2-1, with 7 positions matching TRBD2. Germline CDR1 SGHRS, CDR2 YFSETQ. Unmatched junction bases numbered 17, after V lost 4 bases and J lost 10 bases. This CDR3 spans 16 amino acids. CDR3 protein: CASSLRSGLGVGEQFF. The CDR3 DNA follows: TGCGCCAGCAGCCTGAGGTCTGGACTAGGGGTGGGAGAGCAGTTCTTC.

J is TRBJ2-7 and V is TRBV7-9, with D possibly being TRBD1 or TRBD2 (5 bases each). The V end was cut by 4 bases, the J end by 0 bases, with 13 bases between. Germline V gene sequence: CDR1 SEHNR, CDR2 FQNEAQ (reference sequence). This CDR3 has 15 residues. The CDR3 region is CASSSEGRGSYEQYF. In nucleotides, the CDR3 is TGTGCCAGCAGCTCCGAGGGGCGCGGCTCCTACGAGCAGTACTTC.

Only a few counts were recorded for this clonotype. The chain joins TRBV29-1 to TRBJ1-1, with D possibly being TRBD1 (5 bases). Deletions cut 4 bases from V and 5 bases from J, with 11 bases between. This CDR3 has 12 residues. Germline CDR1 SQVTM, CDR2 ANQGSEA. CDR3 bases: TGCAGCGTTGTCCTCAGGGAGACTGAAGCTTTCTTT. Its translation: CSVVLRETEAFF.